Listed below are T cell receptor beta chains from one sample, sequenced in a study of blood T cells in healthy people across ages. TCRdb independently ran MiXCR on the 5' RACE reads; one entry per CDR3 protein. The sample includes over 700,000 distinct CDR3 sequences, 50% to 65% of them seen just once. The specimen was blood. Source of these receptors: a man at least 80 years old in good health. The CDR3 runs from the conserved cysteine through the conserved F or W. The D gene is left open where the match is weak. Rows may omit the clone size; those that give it use once, few, many or a size class.

d_call	clone_size	cdr3_length	v_call	j_call	cdr3_nt	cdr3_aa
TRBD1	.	14	TRBV2	TRBJ2-7	TGTGCCAGCAAGGGGGACAGGTCGGGATCGGAGCAGTACTTC	CASKGDRSGSEQYF
.	few	12	TRBV20-1	TRBJ2-4	TGCAGTGCTAGAGAGAATAAGGACATTCAGTACTTC	CSARENKDIQYF
TRBD2	.	17	TRBV7-9	TRBJ2-3	TGTGCCAGCAGCTTAGCCTTTACTAGCGGGGGAACAGATACGCAGTATTTT	CASSLAFTSGGTDTQYF
.	.	8	TRBV20-1	TRBJ1-1	TGCAGTAACCCACAAGCTTTCTTT	CSNPQAFF
.	.	14	TRBV9	TRBJ2-2	TGTGCCAGCAGCCCCCCCCGGGGGACCGGGGAGCTGTTTTTT	CASSPPRGTGELFF
TRBD1	.	16	TRBV5-1	TRBJ1-1	TGCGCCAGCAGCTTGGCCGGGACAGACTTTAACACTGAAGCTTTCTTT	CASSLAGTDFNTEAFF
.	.	16	TRBV20-1	TRBJ1-5	TGCAGTGCTAGAGATTTCGGGACAACTAACAATCAGCCCCAGCATTTT	CSARDFGTTNNQPQHF
.	.	13	TRBV6-2/TRBV6-3	TRBJ2-7	TGTGCCAGCAGCCTAACTACCGAGGGCGAGCAGTACTTC	CASSLTTEGEQYF
TRBD1	.	12	TRBV29-1	TRBJ2-7	TGCAGCGCCGGACAGGGAGGCTACGAGCAGTACTTC	CSAGQGGYEQYF
TRBD1	.	15	TRBV7-2	TRBJ2-2	TGTGCCAGCAGGACCGGGACAGGTCCCACCGGGGAGCTGTTTTTT	CASRTGTGPTGELFF